The 3 T cell receptor beta chains given below trace back to one sample, sequenced in a study of blood T cell repertoires in COVID-19. Profiling relied on immunoSEQ multiplex PCR, and the TCRdb table lists in-frame clones only, not all of them. This table holds more than 200,000 clones, around 86% found once. The sample taken for sequencing was PBMCs or T cells enriched from blood (not recorded which). These receptors were obtained from a man aged 25 to 40 in a cohort exposed to, infected with or recovered from COVID-19 (not recorded which).

This chain uses TRBV9 with TRBJ1-1, with 9 bases lining up with TRBD1. Trimming took 5 bases from V and 6 from J; bases not matched to a gene: 11. Germline CDR1 reads SGDLS; CDR2 reads YYNGEE. This CDR3 contains 15 residues. CDR3 amino acids: CASRRDRAETSEAFF. The DNA of the CDR3 is TGTGCCAGCAGACGGGACAGGGCCGAGACATCTGAAGCTTTCTTT. The complete variable domain, with remaining parts taken from reference TRBV9 and TRBJ1-1, reads DSGVTQTPKHLITATGQRVTLRCSPRSGDLSVYWYQQSLDQGLQFLIQYYNGEERAKGNILERFSAQQFPDLHSELNLSSLELGDSALYFCASRRDRAETSEAFFGQGTRLTVV.

The CDR3 nucleotides are TGTGCCAGCAGCATGGGGACTAGCGGGGTCCTCTACAATGAGCAGTTCTTC. Translation: CASSMGTSGVLYNEQFF. The chain recombines TRBV5-5 with TRBJ2-1; TRBD2 matches at 13 bases. J was trimmed by 3 bases and V by 4 bases; bases with no gene match: 7. CDR3 size: 17 residues. Per germline, CDR1 SGHKS and CDR2 YYEKEE (reference sequence).

The J gene is TRBJ2-3, the V gene TRBV27, with 8 bases that match TRBD2. CDR3 length equals 15 residues. Germline values: CDR1 MNHEY, CDR2 SMNVEV (reference sequence). The ends lost 3 bases at V and 6 bases at J; junction bases unmatched: 8. The CDR3 region has the DNA TGTGCCAGCAGTTTTGGTCGGGAGGGCTGGGATACGCAGTATTTT. Translation: CASSFGREGWDTQYF.